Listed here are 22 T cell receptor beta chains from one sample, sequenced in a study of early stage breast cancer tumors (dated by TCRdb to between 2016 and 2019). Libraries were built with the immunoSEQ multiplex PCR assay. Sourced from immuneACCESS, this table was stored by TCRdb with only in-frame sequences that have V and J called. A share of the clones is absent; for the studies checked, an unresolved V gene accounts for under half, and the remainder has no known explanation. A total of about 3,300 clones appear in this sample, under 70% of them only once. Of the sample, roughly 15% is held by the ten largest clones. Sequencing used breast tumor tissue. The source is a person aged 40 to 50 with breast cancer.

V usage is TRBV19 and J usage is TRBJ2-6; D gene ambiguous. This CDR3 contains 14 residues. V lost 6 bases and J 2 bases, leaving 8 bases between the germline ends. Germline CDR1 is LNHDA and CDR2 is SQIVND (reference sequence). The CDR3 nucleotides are TGTGCCAGTAGGGTGGTGGCTGGGGCCAACGTCCTGACTTTC. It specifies CASRVVAGANVLTF.

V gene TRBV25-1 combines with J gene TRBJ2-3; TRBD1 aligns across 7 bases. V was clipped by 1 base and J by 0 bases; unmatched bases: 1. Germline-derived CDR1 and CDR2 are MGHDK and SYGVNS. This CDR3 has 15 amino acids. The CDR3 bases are TGTGCCAGCAGTGAATGGGACAGCAGCACAGATACGCAGTATTTT. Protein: CASSEWDSSTDTQYF.

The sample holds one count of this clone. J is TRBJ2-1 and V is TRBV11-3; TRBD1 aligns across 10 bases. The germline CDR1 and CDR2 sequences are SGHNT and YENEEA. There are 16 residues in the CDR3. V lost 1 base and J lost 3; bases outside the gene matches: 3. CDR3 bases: TGTGCCAGCAGCTTAGGCGGGACAGGGGTCTACAATGAGCAGTTCTTC. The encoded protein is CASSLGGTGVYNEQFF.

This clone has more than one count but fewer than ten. The CDR3 DNA follows: TGCGCCAGCAGCTTGACAGATATCACAGATACGCAGTATTTT. Protein sequence: CASSLTDITDTQYF. The chain employs TRBV5-1 and TRBJ2-3; D remains unclear. V was pared by 1 base and J by 2 bases, with 8 bases between. Germline loops: CDR1 SGHRS, CDR2 YFSETQ. The CDR3 covers 14 residues. The full variable domain, with the rest looked up from reference TRBV5-1 and TRBJ2-3, is KAGVTQTPRYLIKTRGQQVTLSCSPISGHRSVSWYQQTPGQGLQFLFEYFSETQRNKGNFPGRFSGRQFSNSRSEMNVSTLELGDSALYLCASSLTDITDTQYFGPGTRLTVL.

CDR3 amino acids: CASSSSYTDTQYF. CDR3 coding DNA: TGTGCCAGCAGCTCCTCCTACACAGATACGCAGTATTTT. The chain uses TRBV5-4 and TRBJ2-3; D gene unclear. There are 13 residues in the CDR3. Germline values: CDR1 SGHNT, CDR2 YYREEE (reference sequence). The V end lost 3 bases, the J end lost 2 bases, and 7 bases lay between the germline ends.

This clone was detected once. The CDR3 DNA reads TGTGCCAGCAGTTCGTACCGGGACAGGGGCCGGAACACTGAAGCTTTCTTT. This translates into CASSSYRDRGRNTEAFF. The V gene is TRBV27, the J gene TRBJ1-1; 10 nucleotides align to TRBD1. The CDR3 loop spans 17 amino acids. Losses at the gene ends were 4 bases for V and 1 base for J; bases not matched to a gene: 9. Germline V lookup: CDR1 MNHEY, CDR2 SMNVEV (reference sequence).

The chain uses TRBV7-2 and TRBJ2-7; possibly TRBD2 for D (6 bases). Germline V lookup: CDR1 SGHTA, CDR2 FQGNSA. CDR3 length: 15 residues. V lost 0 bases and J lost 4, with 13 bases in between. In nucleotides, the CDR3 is TGTGCCAGCAGCTTAGCGGCGGGAATTCTTTACGAGCAGTACTTC. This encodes CASSLAAGILYEQYF.

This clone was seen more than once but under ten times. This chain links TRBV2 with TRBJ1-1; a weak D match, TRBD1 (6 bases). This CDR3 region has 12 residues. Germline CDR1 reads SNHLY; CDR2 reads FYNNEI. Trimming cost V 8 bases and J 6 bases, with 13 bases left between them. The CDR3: CASAREGAEAFF. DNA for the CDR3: TGTGCCAGCGCCCGGGAGGGGGCTGAAGCTTTCTTT.

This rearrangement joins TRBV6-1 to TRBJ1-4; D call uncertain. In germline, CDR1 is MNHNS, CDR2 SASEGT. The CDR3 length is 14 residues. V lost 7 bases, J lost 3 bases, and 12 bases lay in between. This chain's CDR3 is CASKNGLANEKLFF. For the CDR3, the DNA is TGTGCCAGCAAGAACGGGTTGGCTAATGAAAAACTGTTTTTT.

CDR3 protein: CASSLSSYEQYF. CDR3 coding DNA: TGTGCCAGCAGTCTGAGCTCCTACGAGCAGTACTTC. The chain links TRBV28 to TRBJ2-7; no clear D. This CDR3 is 12 amino acids long. CDR1 and CDR2 (germline): MDHEN, SYDVKM. The V gene lost 5 bases and the J gene lost 0 bases, with 5 bases spanning the gap. Based on the CDR3 plus reference TRBV28 and TRBJ2-7, the full variable domain is DVKVTQSSRYLVKRTGEKVFLECVQDMDHENMFWYRQDPGLGLRLIYFSYDVKMKEKGDIPEGYSVSREKKERFSLILESASTNQTSMYLCASSLSSYEQYFGPGTRLTVT.

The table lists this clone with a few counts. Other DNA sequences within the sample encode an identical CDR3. DNA of the CDR3: TGTGCCAGCAGTTTGACAGATACGCAGTATTTT. It translates to CASSLTDTQYF. This chain uses TRBV2 with TRBJ2-3; no reliable D call. With 5 bases removed from V and 3 bases from J, the gap between germline ends came to 3 bases. CDR1 SNHLY and CDR2 FYNNEI come from the germline V gene. CDR3 length equals 11 residues. The full variable domain, its missing parts supplied by reference TRBV2 and TRBJ2-3, is EPEVTQTPSHQVTQMGQEVILRCVPISNHLYFYWYRQILGQKVEFLVSFYNNEISEKSEIFDDQFSVERPDGSNFTLKIRSTKLEDSAMYFCASSLTDTQYFGPGTRLTVL.

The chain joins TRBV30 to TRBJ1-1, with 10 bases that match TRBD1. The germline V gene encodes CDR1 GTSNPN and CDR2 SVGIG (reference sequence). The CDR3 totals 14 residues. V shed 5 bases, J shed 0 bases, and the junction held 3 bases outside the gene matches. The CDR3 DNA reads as TGTGCCTGGGACAGGGGGCGAATGAACACTGAAGCTTTCTTT. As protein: CAWDRGRMNTEAFF.

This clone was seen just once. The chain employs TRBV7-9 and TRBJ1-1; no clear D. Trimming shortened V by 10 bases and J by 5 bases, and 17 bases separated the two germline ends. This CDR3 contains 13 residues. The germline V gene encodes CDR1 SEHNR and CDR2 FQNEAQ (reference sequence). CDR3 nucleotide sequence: TGTGCCACCACGCTGGAGGCTCAAACTGAAGCTTTCTTT. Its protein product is CATTLEAQTEAFF. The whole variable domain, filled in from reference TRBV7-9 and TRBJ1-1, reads DTGVSQNPRHKITKRGQNVTFRCDPISEHNRLYWYRQTLGQGPEFLTYFQNEAQLEKSRLLSDRFSAERPKGSFSTLEIQRTEQGDSAMYLCATTLEAQTEAFFGQGTRLTVV.

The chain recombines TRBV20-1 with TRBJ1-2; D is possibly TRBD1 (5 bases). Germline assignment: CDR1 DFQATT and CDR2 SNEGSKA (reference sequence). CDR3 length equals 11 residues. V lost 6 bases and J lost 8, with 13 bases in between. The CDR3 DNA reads TGCAGTGCGGGAGGGGATGGAGGCTACACCTTC. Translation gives CSAGGDGGYTF.

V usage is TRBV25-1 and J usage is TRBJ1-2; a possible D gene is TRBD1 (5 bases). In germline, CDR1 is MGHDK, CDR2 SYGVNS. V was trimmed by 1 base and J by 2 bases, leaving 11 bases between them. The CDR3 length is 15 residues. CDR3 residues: CASSESVGGNYGYTF. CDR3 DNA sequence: TGTGCCAGCAGTGAATCCGTGGGGGGAAACTATGGCTACACCTTC.

The CDR3, as DNA: TGCGCCAGCAACGACCCCGGGAGCTCCTACAATGAGCAGTTCTTC. Amino acids: CASNDPGSSYNEQFF. The V and J genes are TRBV5-1 and TRBJ2-1; D is possibly TRBD2 (6 bases). Germline values: CDR1 SGHRS, CDR2 YFSETQ. Trimming shortened V by 6 bases and J by 0 bases, and 13 bases separated the two germline ends. There are 15 residues in the CDR3.

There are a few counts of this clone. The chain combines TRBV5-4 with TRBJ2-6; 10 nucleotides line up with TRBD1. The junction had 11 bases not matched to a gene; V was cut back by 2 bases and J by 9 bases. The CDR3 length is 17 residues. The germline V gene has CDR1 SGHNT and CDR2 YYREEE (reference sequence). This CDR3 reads CASSLTIQTGGGNVLTF. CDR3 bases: TGTGCCAGCAGCTTAACCATACAGACAGGGGGCGGCAACGTCCTGACTTTC. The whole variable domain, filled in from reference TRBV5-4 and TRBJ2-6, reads ETGVTQSPTHLIKTRGQQVTLRCSSQSGHNTVSWYQQALGQGPQFIFQYYREEENGRGNFPPRFSGLQFPNYSSELNVNALELDDSALYLCASSLTIQTGGGNVLTFGAGSRLTVL.

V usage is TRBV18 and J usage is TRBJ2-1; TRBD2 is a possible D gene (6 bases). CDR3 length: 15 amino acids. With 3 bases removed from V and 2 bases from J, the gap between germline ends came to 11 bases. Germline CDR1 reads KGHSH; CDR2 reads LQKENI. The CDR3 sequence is CASSPAGPTYNEQFF. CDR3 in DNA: TGTGCCAGCTCACCGGCGGGGCCAACCTACAATGAGCAGTTCTTC.

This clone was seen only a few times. The CDR3 DNA is TGTGCCAGCAGCTTGGGGGGAGGAATAAGGGGACAGGGGAAATACGAGCAGTACTTC. Translation: CASSLGGGIRGQGKYEQYF. The rearrangement links TRBV5-4 to TRBJ2-7; 10 bases line up with TRBD1. The germline CDR1 and CDR2 sequences are SGHNT and YYREEE (reference sequence). The CDR3 loop spans 19 amino acids. The V gene end was trimmed by 0 bases and the J gene end by 4 bases; junction bases not matched to a gene: 16.

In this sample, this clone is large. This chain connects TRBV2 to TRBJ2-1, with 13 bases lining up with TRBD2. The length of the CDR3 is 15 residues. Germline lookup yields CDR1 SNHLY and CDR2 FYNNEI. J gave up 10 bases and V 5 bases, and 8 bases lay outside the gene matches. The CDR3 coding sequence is TGTGCCAGCAGTTATAGACTAGCGGGAGGCCGCGAGCAGTTCTTC. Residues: CASSYRLAGGREQFF.

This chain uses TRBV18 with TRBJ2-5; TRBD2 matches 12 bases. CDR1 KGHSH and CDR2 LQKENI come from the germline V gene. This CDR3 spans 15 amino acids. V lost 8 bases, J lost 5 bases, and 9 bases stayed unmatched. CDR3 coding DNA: TGTGCCAGCACACTCCCTACTAGCGGGAGGGAGACCCAGTACTTC. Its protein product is CASTLPTSGRETQYF.

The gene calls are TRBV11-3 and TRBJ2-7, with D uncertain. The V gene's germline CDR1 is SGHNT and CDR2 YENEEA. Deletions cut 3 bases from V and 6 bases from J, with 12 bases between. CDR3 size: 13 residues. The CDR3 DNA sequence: TGTGCCAGCAGCTTGACGACTGTGGGCGAGCAGTACTTC. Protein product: CASSLTTVGEQYF. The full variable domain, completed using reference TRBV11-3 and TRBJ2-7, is EAGVVQSPRYKIIEKKQPVAFWCNPISGHNTLYWYLQNLGQGPELLIRYENEEAVDDSQLPKDRFSAERLKGVDSTLKIQPAELGDSAVYLCASSLTTVGEQYFGPGTRLTVT.